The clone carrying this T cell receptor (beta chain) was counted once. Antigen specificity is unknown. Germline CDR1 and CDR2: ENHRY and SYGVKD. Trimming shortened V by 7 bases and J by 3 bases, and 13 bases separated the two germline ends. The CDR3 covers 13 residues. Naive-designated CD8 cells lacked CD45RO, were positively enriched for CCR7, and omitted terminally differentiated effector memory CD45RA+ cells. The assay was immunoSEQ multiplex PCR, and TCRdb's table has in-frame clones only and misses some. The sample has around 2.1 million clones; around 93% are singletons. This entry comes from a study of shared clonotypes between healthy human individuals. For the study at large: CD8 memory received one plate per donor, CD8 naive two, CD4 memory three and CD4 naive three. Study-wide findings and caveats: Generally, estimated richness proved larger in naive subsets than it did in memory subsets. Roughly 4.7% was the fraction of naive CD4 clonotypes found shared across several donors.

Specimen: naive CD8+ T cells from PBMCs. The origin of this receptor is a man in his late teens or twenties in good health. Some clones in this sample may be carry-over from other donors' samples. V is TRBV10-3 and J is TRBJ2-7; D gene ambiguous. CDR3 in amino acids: CAITDGDRYEQYF. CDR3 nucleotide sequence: TGTGCCATCACGGACGGCGATCGCTACGAGCAGTACTTC.